This T cell receptor (beta chain) was documented in a study of beta chain features in type 1 diabetes (dated by TCRdb to the late 2010s). Describing the broader study: Mean age, gender distribution, total cell number and subset yield were not different between patients and healthy donors. Regulatory and stem cell-like memory subsets were obtained from only 8 patients and roughly 8 healthy donors, while naive and central memory subsets were obtained from all 30 or so donors. In the study, recently diagnosed type 1 diabetes patients and matched healthy donors were compared on the TCRB repertoires of their sorted circulating CD4+ T cell subsets. A total of some 100,000,000 sorted cells were examined across all samples, and a strong correlation was observed between cell number per subset and RNA yield. Points the paper makes about the study in general: Naive, central memory and regulatory TCRB repertoires appeared to be more alike among patients than among healthy donors. A moderate but significant shortening of TCRB CDR3 length was observed in type 1 diabetes patients in all four CD4+ subsets. Shorter templates might be favored by PCR, yet because patient and control samples were amplified and corrected together, any such skew would affect both groups equally. Because cDNA rather than genomic DNA was sequenced, highly expressing activated cells could have been over-represented, although no difference in activation and CD3 levels was found between groups. Patients with type 1 diabetes made fewer insertions and deleted more nucleotides at VDJ recombination sites, implying thymic rearrangement abnormalities. HLA sub-analyses involved small numbers of individuals, so any influence of HLA type on TCRB rearrangement remained unresolved.

Deletion took 1 base off V and 4 bases off J, with a span of 7 bases between the germline ends. CDR1 and CDR2 (GTSNPN, SVGIG) derive from the germline V gene (reference sequence). The CDR3, cysteine through phenylalanine, is 13 amino acids long. Only the CDR3 DNA is retained, 39 bases long and in frame from the first base. Each donor gave one peripheral blood draw, roughly 110 mL on average, collected into heparinised tubes. A BD FACSAria II was used to sort naive, central memory, regulatory and stem cell-like memory CD4+ T cells with a panel that included CD45RO, CCR7, CD25, CD127, CD95 and CD27. A purity above 95% was achieved for all sorted populations. PBMCs were isolated immediately by Lymphoprep density gradient centrifugation and stained directly without culture. Samples were stained and sorted in pairs, with one healthy donor and one patient per experiment, so that batch effects were minimized.

The entire isolated RNA was reverse transcribed using the High Capacity cDNA Reverse Transcription Kit, and thus expressed TCRB transcripts were sequenced. Naive, central memory and regulatory T cell samples underwent deep immunoSEQ sequencing, averaging about 3.57 million total reads per sample. Sorted cells were lysed in RLT buffer and RNA was extracted with DNase-treated RNeasy Micro or Mini kits, depending on cell number. To prevent cross-contamination, each cell subset was processed individually, whereas patient and healthy donor samples were processed jointly. Using the immunoSEQ multiplex PCR, TCRB sequences were amplified from cDNA into 87-bp fragments spanning the CDR3 region. Sequencing of the amplicons was performed on the Illumina HiSeq platform. The study's processing was this. PCR bias was corrected computationally using synthetic template baselines, and reads within Hamming distance 2 were collapsed, with unmergeable singletons discarded. By aligning reads against IMGT, V, D and J genes, CDR3 length, and insertions or deletions at six rearrangement sites were assigned. Within each subset, clonotype counts were normalized to sorted cell number, and only after that were true diversity and Gini coefficients computed with the tcR R package. Repertoire sharing was quantified using the overlap coefficient calculated on TCRB nucleotide sequences. Out-of-frame TCRB sequences from naive cells were analyzed as a proxy for the pre-selection repertoire. TCRdb carries this immuneACCESS record with in-frame sequences only. Its versions omit some clonotypes, under half of them owing to an unresolved V gene in the studies checked, with the rest unexplained. D and trimming were read from the DNA, whereas the V and J calls and clone size are those reported in that table. In all, the sample holds just over 450,000 clones, and 25% to 35% of those were seen once. Around 0.065% of the sample comes from the top ten.

This clone has a handful of counts. The antigen this receptor binds is unknown. No per-base quality is available; no much larger clone lies one base away. The sequence was obtained from a young man in good health. Sequencing was carried out using naive CD4+ T cells from blood. Read against the paper, the sample's cell subset or site label means: true naive CD4+ T cells. The V and J genes are TRBV30 and TRBJ1-4, with no confidently assigned D gene. In nucleotide form, the sequence is TGTGCCTGGAGTGAGGATTATAATGAAAAACTGTTTTTT. Translated, this gives CAWSEDYNEKLFF.